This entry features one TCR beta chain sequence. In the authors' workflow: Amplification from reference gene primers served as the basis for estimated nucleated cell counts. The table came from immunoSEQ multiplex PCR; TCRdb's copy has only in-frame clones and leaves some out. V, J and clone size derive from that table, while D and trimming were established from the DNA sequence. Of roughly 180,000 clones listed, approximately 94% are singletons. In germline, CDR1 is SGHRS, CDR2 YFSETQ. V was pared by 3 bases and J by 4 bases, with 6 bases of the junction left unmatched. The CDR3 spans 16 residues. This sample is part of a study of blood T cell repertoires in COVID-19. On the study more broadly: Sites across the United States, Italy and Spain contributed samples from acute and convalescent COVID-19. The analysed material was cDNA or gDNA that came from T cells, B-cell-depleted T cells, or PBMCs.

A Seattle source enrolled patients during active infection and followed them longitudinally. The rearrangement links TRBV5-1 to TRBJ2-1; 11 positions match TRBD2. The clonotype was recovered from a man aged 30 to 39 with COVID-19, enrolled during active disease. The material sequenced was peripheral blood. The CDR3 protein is CASSWASGGRYNEQFF. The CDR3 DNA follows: TGCGCCAGCAGCTGGGCTAGCGGGGGGCGGTACAATGAGCAGTTCTTC.